A single sample gave rise to the 28 T cell receptor beta chains below, sequenced in a study of T cells in Graves' hyperthyroidism and ophthalmopathy. From RNA transcripts, TCR beta CDR3 regions were amplified. RT-PCR in the first round (using the HTBI primer set) targeted the TCR CDR3. TCRdb called the multiplex PCR reads again in MiXCR, with one record for every CDR3 protein. Of 450,000 to 700,000 distinct CDR3 sequences in the sample, about half were seen once. Specimen: peripheral blood or thyroid tissue (not recorded which). These receptors all stem from a woman aged 18-35 years with Graves' hyperthyroidism.

CDR3 sequence reads: CSVVRGNNEKLFF. The CDR3, as DNA: TGCAGCGTTGTTCGGGGGAATAATGAAAAACTGTTTTTT. The J gene is TRBJ1-4, the V gene TRBV29-1, with D possibly being TRBD1 (5 bases). V was cut by 4 bases and J by 4 bases, with 10 bases left in between. Germline V gives CDR1 SQVTM, CDR2 ANQGSEA. This CDR3 is 13 amino acids long.

The rearrangement joins TRBV4-1 to TRBJ2-3; no definite D call. The CDR3 extends over 13 amino acids. V was trimmed by 1 base and J by 6 bases, leaving 8 bases between them. Germline CDR1 reads MGHRA; CDR2 reads YSYEKL. The CDR3 sequence is CASSQGREDTQYF. The CDR3 bases are TGCGCCAGCAGCCAAGGCAGAGAGGATACGCAGTATTTT.

V is TRBV24-1 and J is TRBJ2-2, with D possibly being TRBD1 or TRBD2 (5 bases each). Germline V gene lookup returns CDR1 KGHDR and CDR2 SFDVKD. V lost 3 bases to trimming and J lost 4 bases, with 11 bases between them. The CDR3 consists of 15 residues. CDR3 sequence reads: CATSDSKRGTGELFF. The CDR3, as DNA: TGTGCCACCAGTGATAGCAAGAGGGGCACCGGGGAGCTGTTTTTT.

This clonotype was recorded at least ten times. The chain combines TRBV24-1 with TRBJ2-7; the match to TRBD2 covers 9 bases. Germline-derived CDR1 and CDR2 are KGHDR and SFDVKD. J was trimmed by 5 bases and V by 4 bases; bases with no gene match: 8. The CDR3 is made up of 15 amino acids. The CDR3 loop reads CATSEAGTSSNEQYF. The CDR3 DNA is TGTGCCACCAGTGAAGCCGGGACTAGCTCTAACGAGCAGTACTTC.

This clonotype appeared many times. The gene calls are TRBV7-2 and TRBJ1-5; no reliable D call. Deletions cut 5 bases from V and 7 bases from J, with 15 bases between. Germline loops: CDR1 SGHTA, CDR2 FQGNSA. The CDR3 spans 14 residues. Here the CDR3 reads CASSLRLPGQPQHF. In DNA, the CDR3 is TGTGCCAGCAGCCTCAGACTGCCGGGGCAGCCCCAGCATTTT.

The V gene is TRBV4-3, the J gene TRBJ2-2; TRBD2 is a possible D gene (5 bases). V was trimmed by 4 bases and J by 4 bases, leaving 13 bases between them. The germline gives CDR1 LGHNA, CDR2 YSLEER. CDR3 length equals 15 residues. This chain's CDR3 is CASSREGGSTGELFF. CDR3 coding DNA: TGCGCCAGCAGCCGAGAGGGCGGTTCCACCGGGGAGCTGTTTTTT.

The V call is TRBV27, the J call TRBJ1-1; TRBD1 might be the D (6 bases). CDR1 is MNHEY and CDR2 is SMNVEV in the germline V gene (reference sequence). Between the trimmed V and J ends, which lost 5 bases and 5 bases, there was a span of 15 bases. The CDR3 sequence is 14 residues long. The CDR3 sequence is CASSPNRVGTEAFF. In nucleotides, the CDR3 is TGTGCCAGCAGTCCCAACAGGGTGGGTACTGAAGCTTTCTTT.

This clonotype occurred many times. This rearrangement joins TRBV4-2 to TRBJ2-5; no reliable D call. V was trimmed by 0 bases and J by 3 bases, leaving 14 bases between them. The CDR3 covers 16 residues. Germline V lookup: CDR1 LGHNA, CDR2 YNFKEQ. CDR3 coding DNA: TGTGCCAGCAGCCAAGAAGGAAAGGGTAGGGAAGAGACCCAGTACTTC. Translation gives CASSQEGKGREETQYF.

This clonotype was seen at least ten times. The chain has TRBV28 and TRBJ1-4; 7 bases match TRBD1. This CDR3 comprises 15 residues. CDR1 and CDR2 (germline): MDHEN, SYDVKM. V shed 5 bases and J 3 bases; nucleotides not matched to a gene: 6. CDR3 sequence (DNA): TGTGCCAGCAGTCCGCCGGGACAGCCTAATGAAAAACTGTTTTTT. Protein sequence: CASSPPGQPNEKLFF. The variable domain in full, completed from reference TRBV28 and TRBJ1-4, reads DVKVTQSSRYLVKRTGEKVFLECVQDMDHENMFWYRQDPGLGLRLIYFSYDVKMKEKGDIPEGYSVSREKKERFSLILESASTNQTSMYLCASSPPGQPNEKLFFGSGTQLSVL.

About this clonotype: Just one base apart from a much larger clone, this may be a read error. The final CDR3 position lacks the conserved phenylalanine or tryptophan, pointing to a likely read error. The genes are TRBV6-1 and TRBJ2-7, with 7 bases aligning to TRBD2. CDR3 length equals 16 residues. Germline V gene sequence: CDR1 MNHNS, CDR2 SASEGT. The ends lost 5 bases at V and 2 bases at J; junction bases unmatched: 12. The CDR3 is CASSYSGAGVAYEQYL. The CDR3 DNA follows: TGTGCCAGCAGTTACTCGGGCGCGGGAGTAGCCTACGAGCAGTACCTC.

As for this clonotype: The junction departs from germline at one end; a sequencing error may be responsible. The chain is built from TRBV7-2 and TRBJ1-5; the D is unclear. This CDR3 region has 12 residues. In germline, CDR1 is SGHTA, CDR2 FQGNSA. The DNA of the CDR3 is TGTGCCAGCAGCTTAGTCAATCGGCCCCAGCATTTT. Amino acid sequence: CASSLVNRPQHF.

This clonotype appeared many times. The chain recombines TRBV29-1 with TRBJ1-1, with 7 positions matching TRBD1. The CDR3 is 14 amino acids. The V and J ends lost 8 bases and 4 bases, in that order; junction bases with no gene match: 13. Germline V lookup: CDR1 SQVTM, CDR2 ANQGSEA. This chain's CDR3 is CSFNRGRQGTEAFF. The CDR3 nucleotides read TGCAGCTTCAACAGGGGAAGACAGGGCACTGAAGCTTTCTTT.

The chain has TRBV7-2 and TRBJ1-2; D is unresolved. The V gene's germline CDR1 is SGHTA and CDR2 FQGNSA. This CDR3 region has 14 residues. Trimming pared 1 base from V and 4 bases from J, leaving 10 bases between. The CDR3: CASSLVGVTYGYTF. The CDR3 coding sequence is TGTGCCAGCAGCTTAGTGGGAGTTACCTATGGCTACACCTTC.

This clonotype was counted ten times or more. The chain uses TRBV7-9 and TRBJ2-3; 12 nucleotides match TRBD2. The CDR3 is 16 residues long. Germline trimming cut 3 bases from V and 4 bases from J; bases unmatched to any gene: 5. CDR1 is SEHNR, CDR2 FQNEAQ, per germline (reference sequence). In nucleotides, the CDR3 is TGTGCCAGCAGCTTGACTAGCGGGAGATCCGCAGATACGCAGTATTTT. This sequence encodes CASSLTSGRSADTQYF.

V and J are TRBV11-3 and TRBJ2-7; 8 bases agree with TRBD2. With V trimmed by 4 bases and J by 2 bases, 7 bases remained unmatched. Looked up from germline, CDR1 is SGHNT and CDR2 is YENEEA. CDR3 size: 15 residues. The CDR3 DNA is TGTGCCAGCAGCTGCGCGACTAGCGATCCCTACGAGCAGTACTTC. It is translated as CASSCATSDPYEQYF.

The rearrangement links TRBV12-3 or TRBV12-4 to TRBJ2-5; 7 nucleotides align to TRBD1. Losses at the gene ends were 6 bases for V and 0 bases for J; bases not matched to a gene: 10. CDR3 length equals 16 residues. Here the CDR3 reads CASRAGQVLNQETQYF. The CDR3 bases are TGTGCCAGCAGGGCCGGACAGGTTTTAAACCAAGAGACCCAGTACTTC.

This clonotype has only a few counts. The gene calls are TRBV6-6 and TRBJ1-2, with TRBD1 matching 12 bases. This CDR3 contains 14 residues. The germline gives CDR1 MNHNY, CDR2 SVGAGI (reference sequence). The V and J ends lost 5 bases and 8 bases, in that order; junction bases with no gene match: 6. As DNA, the CDR3 is TGTGCCAGCAGTGCGAGGGGACAGGGGGCAGGCTACACCTTC. Protein product: CASSARGQGAGYTF.

The chain carries TRBV12-3 or TRBV12-4 and TRBJ1-1; the D gene is possibly TRBD1 (6 bases). The CDR3 runs to 12 residues. Trimming took off 3 bases at V and 10 bases at J, with 12 bases between the two ends. CDR3 sequence reads: CASSLSGGLAFF. Here the CDR3 DNA reads TGTGCCAGCAGTTTGAGCGGGGGCTTAGCTTTCTTT.

The V and J genes are TRBV7-2 and TRBJ1-5, with TRBD1 matching 7 bases. Germline V gene data show CDR1 as SGHTA and CDR2 as FQGNSA. V gave up 2 bases and J gave up 2 bases; unmatched junction bases: 6. This CDR3 spans 16 amino acids. CDR3 residues: CASSLFSGQGNQPQHF. As DNA, the CDR3 is TGTGCCAGCAGCTTATTCTCCGGACAGGGCAATCAGCCCCAGCATTTT.

The CDR3 region is CASSIARLAGPSYEQYF. The CDR3 nucleotides are TGTGCCAGTAGTATAGCCAGACTAGCGGGACCCTCCTACGAGCAGTACTTC. This chain connects TRBV19 to TRBJ2-7; 11 bases agree with TRBD2. After removal of 1 base from V and 0 bases from J, the junction contained 5 bases not matched to a gene. Looked up from germline, CDR1 is LNHDA and CDR2 is SQIVND (reference sequence). This CDR3 has 17 residues.

This clonotype was seen at least ten times. J is TRBJ1-2 and V is TRBV7-8; D not resolved. The CDR3 has 16 amino acids. CDR1 and CDR2 from the germline V gene are SGHVS and FQNEAQ. The V and J ends lost 4 bases and 5 bases respectively, with 20 bases between them. The CDR3 DNA reads TGTGCCAGCAGCTCCAAAACGAGGCAGGCGCAATATGGCTACACCTTC. Protein: CASSSKTRQAQYGYTF.

The sample holds many counts of this clonotype. The V gene is TRBV3-1, the J gene TRBJ1-1, with 8 bases matching TRBD1. Germline CDR1 reads LGHDT; CDR2 reads YNNKEL (reference sequence). The J segment lost 11 bases and the V segment lost 1 base, leaving 3 bases of the junction unmatched. The length of the CDR3 is 12 residues. The CDR3 DNA reads TGTGCCAGCAGCCAAGGGCAGGGGGCGGCTTTCTTT. It is translated as CASSQGQGAAFF.

The chain has TRBV15 and TRBJ1-6; D is possibly TRBD1 (5 bases). In germline, CDR1 is LNHNV, CDR2 YYDKDF (reference sequence). Trimming cost V 3 bases and J 8 bases, with 17 bases left between them. There are 16 residues in the CDR3. The DNA for the CDR3 is TGTGCCACCAGCAGCCCGCGGGACGGAGAATATTCACCCCTCCACTTT. Translated: CATSSPRDGEYSPLHF.

The chain carries TRBV20-1 and TRBJ2-2; no clear D gene. V was cut by 2 bases and J by 8 bases, with 21 bases left in between. Per germline, CDR1 DFQATT and CDR2 SNEGSKA (reference sequence). The CDR3 has 16 amino acids. In DNA, the CDR3 is TGCAGTGCTAGAACACAGATTCTCACGAAAGGGGGGGAGCTGTTTTTT. As protein: CSARTQILTKGGELFF.

This clonotype came up many times. This chain connects TRBV20-1 to TRBJ2-7, with D perhaps matching TRBD1 or TRBD2 (5 bases each). CDR1 DFQATT and CDR2 SNEGSKA come from the germline V gene (reference sequence). The CDR3 extends over 12 amino acids. V was clipped by 3 bases and J by 3 bases, with 9 bases between them. The CDR3 is CSARGENYEQYF. CDR3 coding DNA: TGCAGTGCTAGGGGGGAAAACTACGAGCAGTACTTC.

Note on this clonotype: Being one base from a much bigger clone, this may be a read error. This chain joins TRBV12-3 or TRBV12-4 and TRBJ2-7; 11 bases map to TRBD2. This CDR3 is built from 15 residues. V lost 3 bases and J lost 2; bases outside the gene matches: 3. The CDR3 DNA is TGTGCCAGCAGTTTTTCGGGACTAGCGGCCTACGAGCAGTACTTC. Its protein product is CASSFSGLAAYEQYF.

Only one count was recorded for this clonotype. The J gene is TRBJ1-2, the V gene TRBV15, with 9 bases matching TRBD1. The CDR3 extends over 13 amino acids. Germline trimming cut 8 bases from V and 8 bases from J; bases unmatched to any gene: 9. Germline CDR1 and CDR2: LNHNV and YYDKDF (reference sequence). The CDR3 loop reads CATEEQGAKGYTF. The CDR3 region has the DNA TGTGCCACCGAGGAACAGGGGGCGAAGGGCTACACCTTC.

Many counts were recorded for this clonotype. This chain connects TRBV3-1 to TRBJ1-2, with unresolved D. Germline V CDR1 and CDR2: LGHDT, YNNKEL (reference sequence). V was clipped by 1 base and J by 4 bases, with 13 bases between them. This CDR3 is 15 amino acids long. The CDR3 loop reads CASSQGKWETYGYTF. The DNA for the CDR3 is TGTGCCAGCAGCCAAGGGAAGTGGGAGACCTATGGCTACACCTTC.